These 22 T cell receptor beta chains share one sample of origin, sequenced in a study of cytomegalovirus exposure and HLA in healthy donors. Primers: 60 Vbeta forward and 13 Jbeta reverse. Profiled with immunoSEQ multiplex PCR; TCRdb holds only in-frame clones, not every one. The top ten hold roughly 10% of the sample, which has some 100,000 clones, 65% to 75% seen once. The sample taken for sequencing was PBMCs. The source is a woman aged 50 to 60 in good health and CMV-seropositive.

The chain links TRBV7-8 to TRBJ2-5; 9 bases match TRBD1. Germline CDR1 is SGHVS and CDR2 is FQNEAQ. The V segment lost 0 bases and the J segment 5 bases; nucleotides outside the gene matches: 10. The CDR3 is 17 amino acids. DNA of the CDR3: TGTGCCAGCAGCTTAGCTCCCGCTACAGGGGGCTGGGAGACCCAGTACTTC. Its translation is CASSLAPATGGWETQYF. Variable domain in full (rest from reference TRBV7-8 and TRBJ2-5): GAGVSQSPRYKVAKRGQDVALRCDPISGHVSLFWYQQALGQGPEFLTYFQNEAQLDKSGLPSDRFFAERPEGSVSTLKIQRTQQEDSAVYLCASSLAPATGGWETQYFGPGTRLLVL.

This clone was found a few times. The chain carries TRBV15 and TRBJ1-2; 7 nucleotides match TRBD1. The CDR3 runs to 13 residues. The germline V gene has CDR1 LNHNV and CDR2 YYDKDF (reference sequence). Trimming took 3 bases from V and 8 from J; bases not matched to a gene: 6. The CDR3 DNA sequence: TGTGCCACCAGCAGGGCTACAGGGGACGGCTACACCTTC. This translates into CATSRATGDGYTF.

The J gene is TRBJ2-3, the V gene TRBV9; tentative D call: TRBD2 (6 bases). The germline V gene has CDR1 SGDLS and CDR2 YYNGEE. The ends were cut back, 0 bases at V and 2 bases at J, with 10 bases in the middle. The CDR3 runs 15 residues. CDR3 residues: CASSVGGTNTDTQYF. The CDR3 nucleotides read TGTGCCAGCAGCGTAGGCGGGACCAACACAGATACGCAGTATTTT.

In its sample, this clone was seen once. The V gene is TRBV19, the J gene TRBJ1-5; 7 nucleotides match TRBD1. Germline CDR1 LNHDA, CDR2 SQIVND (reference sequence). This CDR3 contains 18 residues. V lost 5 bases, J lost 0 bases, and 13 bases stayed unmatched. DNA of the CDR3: TGTGCCAGTAGTCCGGACAGGAAAAACCCAAATAGCAATCAGCCCCAGCATTTT. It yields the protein CASSPDRKNPNSNQPQHF.

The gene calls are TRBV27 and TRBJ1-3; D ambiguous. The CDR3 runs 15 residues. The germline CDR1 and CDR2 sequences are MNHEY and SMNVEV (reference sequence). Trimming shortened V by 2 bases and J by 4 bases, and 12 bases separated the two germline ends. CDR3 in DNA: TGTGCCAGCAGTTTACGGGGTAAAGCAGGAAACACCATATATTTT. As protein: CASSLRGKAGNTIYF.

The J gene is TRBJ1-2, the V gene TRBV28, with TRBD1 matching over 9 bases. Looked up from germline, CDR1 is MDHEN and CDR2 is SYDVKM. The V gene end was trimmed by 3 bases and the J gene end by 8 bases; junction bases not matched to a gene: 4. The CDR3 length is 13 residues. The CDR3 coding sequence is TGTGCCAGCAGTTTGGGACAGGGACGAGGCTACACCTTC. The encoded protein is CASSLGQGRGYTF.

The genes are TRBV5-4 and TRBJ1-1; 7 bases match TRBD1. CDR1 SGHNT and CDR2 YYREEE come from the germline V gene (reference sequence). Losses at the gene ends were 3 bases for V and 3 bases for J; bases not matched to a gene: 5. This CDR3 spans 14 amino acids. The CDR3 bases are TGTGCCAGCAGCTCCCTAACAGGGGACACTGAAGCTTTCTTT. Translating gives CASSSLTGDTEAFF.

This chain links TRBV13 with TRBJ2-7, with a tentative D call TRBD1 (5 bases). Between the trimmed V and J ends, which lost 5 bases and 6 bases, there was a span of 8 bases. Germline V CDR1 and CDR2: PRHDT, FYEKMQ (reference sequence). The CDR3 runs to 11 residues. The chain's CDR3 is CASSQGPEQYF. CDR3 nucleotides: TGTGCCAGCAGCCAGGGTCCCGAGCAGTACTTC.

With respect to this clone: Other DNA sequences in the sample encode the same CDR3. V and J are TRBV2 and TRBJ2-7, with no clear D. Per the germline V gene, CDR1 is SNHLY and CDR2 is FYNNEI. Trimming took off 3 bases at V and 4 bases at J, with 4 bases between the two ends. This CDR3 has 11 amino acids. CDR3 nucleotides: TGTGCCAGCAGTGATTCATACGAGCAGTACTTC. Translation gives CASSDSYEQYF.

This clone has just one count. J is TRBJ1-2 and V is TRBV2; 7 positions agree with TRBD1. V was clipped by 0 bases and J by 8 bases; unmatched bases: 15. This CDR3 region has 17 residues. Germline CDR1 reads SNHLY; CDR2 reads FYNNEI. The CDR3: CASSEAIAMTGLRGYTF. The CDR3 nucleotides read TGTGCCAGCAGTGAAGCGATAGCGATGACAGGGTTACGAGGCTACACCTTC.

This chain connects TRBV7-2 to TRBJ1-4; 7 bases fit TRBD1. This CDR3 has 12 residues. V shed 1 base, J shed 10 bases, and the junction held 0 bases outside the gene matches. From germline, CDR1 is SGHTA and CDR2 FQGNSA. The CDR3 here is CASSLGTGKLFF. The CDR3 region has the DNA TGTGCCAGCAGCTTAGGGACAGGAAAACTGTTTTTT.

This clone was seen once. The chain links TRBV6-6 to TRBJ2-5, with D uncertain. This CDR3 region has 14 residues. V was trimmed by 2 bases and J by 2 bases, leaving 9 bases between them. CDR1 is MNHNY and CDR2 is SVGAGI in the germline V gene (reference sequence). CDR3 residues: CASSYASGQETQYF. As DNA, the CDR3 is TGTGCCAGCAGTTACGCATCGGGTCAAGAGACCCAGTACTTC.

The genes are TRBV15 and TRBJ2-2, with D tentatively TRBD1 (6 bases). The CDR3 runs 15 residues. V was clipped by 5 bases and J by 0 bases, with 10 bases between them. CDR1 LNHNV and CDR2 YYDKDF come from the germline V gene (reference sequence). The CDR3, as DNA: TGTGCCACCAGCCGGGGACATACGAACACCGGGGAGCTGTTTTTT. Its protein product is CATSRGHTNTGELFF.

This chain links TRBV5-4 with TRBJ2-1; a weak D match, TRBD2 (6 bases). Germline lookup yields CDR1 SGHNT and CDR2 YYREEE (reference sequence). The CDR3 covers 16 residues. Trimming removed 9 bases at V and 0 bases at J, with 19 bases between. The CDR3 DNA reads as TGTGCCACCCTCCCCCACGGGGGAAGCTCCTACAATGAGCAGTTCTTC. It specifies CATLPHGGSSYNEQFF.

The DNA for the CDR3 is TGTGCCAGCAGTGACAAAGGGGGTGGGGAGTATGGCTACACCTTC. This encodes CASSDKGGGEYGYTF. The chain links TRBV6-1 to TRBJ1-2, with a weak D call TRBD1 (6 bases). The CDR3 has 15 amino acids. Germline assignment: CDR1 MNHNS and CDR2 SASEGT. Trimming shortened V by 3 bases and J by 5 bases, and 16 bases separated the two germline ends.

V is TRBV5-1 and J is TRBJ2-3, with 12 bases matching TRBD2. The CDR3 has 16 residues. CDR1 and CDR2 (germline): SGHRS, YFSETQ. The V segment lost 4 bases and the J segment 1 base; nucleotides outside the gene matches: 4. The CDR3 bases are TGCGCCAGCAGCCTCCGACTAGCGGGGGGCACAGATACGCAGTATTTT. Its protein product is CASSLRLAGGTDTQYF.

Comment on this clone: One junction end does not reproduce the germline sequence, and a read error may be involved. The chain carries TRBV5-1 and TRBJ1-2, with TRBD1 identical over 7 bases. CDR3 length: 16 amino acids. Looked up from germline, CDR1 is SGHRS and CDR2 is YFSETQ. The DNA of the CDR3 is TGCGCCAGCCTAATACAACCGGGACAGACTAACTATGTCTACACCTTC. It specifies CASLIQPGQTNYVYTF.

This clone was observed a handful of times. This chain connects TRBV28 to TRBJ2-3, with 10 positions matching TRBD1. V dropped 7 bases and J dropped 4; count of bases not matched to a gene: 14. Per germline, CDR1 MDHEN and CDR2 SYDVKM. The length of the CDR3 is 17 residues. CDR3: CASNPPAGQGSADTQYF. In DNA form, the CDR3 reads TGTGCCAGCAACCCCCCGGCGGGACAGGGGAGCGCAGATACGCAGTATTTT.

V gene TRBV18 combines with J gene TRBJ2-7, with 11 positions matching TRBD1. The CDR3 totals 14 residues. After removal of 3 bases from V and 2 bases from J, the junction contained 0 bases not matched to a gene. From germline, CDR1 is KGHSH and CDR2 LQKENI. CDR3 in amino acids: CASSPGQGAYEQYF. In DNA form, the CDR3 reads TGTGCCAGCTCACCGGGACAGGGGGCCTACGAGCAGTACTTC.

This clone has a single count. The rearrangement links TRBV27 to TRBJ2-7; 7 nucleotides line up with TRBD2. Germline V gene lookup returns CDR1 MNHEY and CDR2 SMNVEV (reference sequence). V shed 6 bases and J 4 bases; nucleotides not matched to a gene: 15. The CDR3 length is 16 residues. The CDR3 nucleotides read TGTGCCAGCAGCCCTATCGCTAGCGGCGGTTTGTACGAGCAGTACTTC. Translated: CASSPIASGGLYEQYF.

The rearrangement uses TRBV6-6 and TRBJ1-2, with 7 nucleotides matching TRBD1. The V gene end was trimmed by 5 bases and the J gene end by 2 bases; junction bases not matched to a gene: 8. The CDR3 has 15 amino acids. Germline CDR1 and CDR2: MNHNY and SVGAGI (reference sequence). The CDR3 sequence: CASSRSTGINYGYTF. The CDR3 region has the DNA TGTGCCAGCAGTCGCTCGACAGGGATAAACTATGGCTACACCTTC.

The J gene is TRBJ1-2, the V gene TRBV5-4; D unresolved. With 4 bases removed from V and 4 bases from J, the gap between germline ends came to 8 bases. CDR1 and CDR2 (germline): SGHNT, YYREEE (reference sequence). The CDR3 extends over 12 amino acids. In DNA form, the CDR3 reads TGTGCCAGCAGCCGAAACAGCTATGGCTACACCTTC. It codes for CASSRNSYGYTF. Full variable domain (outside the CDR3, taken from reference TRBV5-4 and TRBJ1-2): ETGVTQSPTHLIKTRGQQVTLRCSSQSGHNTVSWYQQALGQGPQFIFQYYREEENGRGNFPPRFSGLQFPNYSSELNVNALELDDSALYLCASSRNSYGYTFGSGTRLTVV.